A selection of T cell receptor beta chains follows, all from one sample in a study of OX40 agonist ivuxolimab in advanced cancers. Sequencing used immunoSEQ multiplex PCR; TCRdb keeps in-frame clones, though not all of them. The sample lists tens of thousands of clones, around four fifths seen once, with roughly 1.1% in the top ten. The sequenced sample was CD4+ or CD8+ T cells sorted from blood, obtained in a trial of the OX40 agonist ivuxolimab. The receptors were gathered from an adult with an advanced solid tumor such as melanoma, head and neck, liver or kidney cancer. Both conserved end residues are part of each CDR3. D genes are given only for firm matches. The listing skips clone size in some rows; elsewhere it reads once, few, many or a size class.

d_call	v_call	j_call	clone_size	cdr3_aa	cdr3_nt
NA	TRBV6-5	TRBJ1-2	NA	CASSYDGTSSYGYTF	TGTGCCAGCAGTTACGACGGCACCTCTTCCTATGGCTACACCTTC
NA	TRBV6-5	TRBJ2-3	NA	CASSYGGARTDTQYF	TGTGCCAGCAGTTATGGGGGCGCACGCACAGATACGCAGTATTTT
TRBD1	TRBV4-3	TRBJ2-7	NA	CASSHLDRDRETYEQYF	TGCGCCAGCAGCCACCTCGACCGGGACAGGGAAACCTACGAGCAGTACTTC
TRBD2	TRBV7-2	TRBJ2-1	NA	CASTLLSGGSLNEQFF	TGTGCCAGCACCCTCCTTAGCGGGGGGTCTCTAAATGAGCAGTTCTTC
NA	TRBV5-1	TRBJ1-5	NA	CASSRAPGENQPQHF	TGCGCCAGCAGCCGGGCGCCAGGGGAAAATCAGCCCCAGCATTTT
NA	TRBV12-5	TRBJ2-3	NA	CASGLSGWFPTRSDTQYF	TGTGCTAGTGGTCTCAGCGGCTGGTTTCCGACTAGATCAGATACGCAGTATTTT
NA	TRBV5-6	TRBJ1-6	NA	CASRGGRANSPLHF	TGTGCCAGCAGGGGGGGCAGGGCGAATTCACCCCTCCACTTT
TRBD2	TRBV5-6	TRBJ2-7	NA	CASSLSGRGRSYEQYF	TGTGCCAGCAGCCTCTCAGGGAGGGGCCGGTCCTACGAGCAGTACTTC
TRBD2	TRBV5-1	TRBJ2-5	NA	CASSLGLAGAQETQYF	TGCGCCAGCAGCTTGGGACTAGCGGGGGCCCAAGAGACCCAGTACTTC
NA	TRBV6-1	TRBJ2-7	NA	CASYPGSTYNEQYF	TGTGCCAGCTATCCCGGGTCCACCTACAACGAGCAGTACTTC
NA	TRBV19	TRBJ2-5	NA	CASRRGEETQYF	TGTGCCAGTCGTCGGGGAGAAGAGACCCAGTACTTC
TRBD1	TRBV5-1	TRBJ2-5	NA	CASSAWTGDETQYF	TGTGCCAGCAGCGCATGGACAGGGGACGAGACCCAGTACTTC
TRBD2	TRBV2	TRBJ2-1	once	CASSVGGTTYNEQFF	TGTGCCAGCAGTGTCGGGGGGACTACCTACAATGAGCAGTTCTTC
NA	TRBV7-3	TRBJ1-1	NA	CASGGPNTEAFF	TGTGCCAGCGGGGGTCCGAACACTGAAGCTTTCTTT
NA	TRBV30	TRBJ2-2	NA	CAWSMSLGDTGELFF	TGTGCCTGGAGCATGAGTCTAGGGGACACCGGGGAGCTGTTTTTT
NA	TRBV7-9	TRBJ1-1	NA	CASSEPAPNTEAFF	TGTGCCAGCAGCGAGCCAGCCCCGAACACTGAAGCTTTCTTT
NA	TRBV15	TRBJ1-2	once	CATSRDREALYGYTF	TGTGCCACCAGCAGAGATAGGGAGGCCCTCTATGGCTACACCTTC